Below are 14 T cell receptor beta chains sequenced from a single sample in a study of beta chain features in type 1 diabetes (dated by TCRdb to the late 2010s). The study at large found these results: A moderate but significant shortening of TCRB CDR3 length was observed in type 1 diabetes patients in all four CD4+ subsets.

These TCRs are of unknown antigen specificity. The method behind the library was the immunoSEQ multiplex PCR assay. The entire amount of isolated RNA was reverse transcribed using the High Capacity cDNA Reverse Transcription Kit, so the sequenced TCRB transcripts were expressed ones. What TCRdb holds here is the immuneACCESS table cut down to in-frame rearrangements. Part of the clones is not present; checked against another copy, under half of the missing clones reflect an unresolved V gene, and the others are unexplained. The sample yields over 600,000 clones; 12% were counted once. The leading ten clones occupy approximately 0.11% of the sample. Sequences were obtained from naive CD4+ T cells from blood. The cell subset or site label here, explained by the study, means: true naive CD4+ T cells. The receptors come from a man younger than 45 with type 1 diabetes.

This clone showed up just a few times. This chain's CDR3 is CASSEIGQRTLLEQFF. CDR3 sequence (DNA): TGTGCCAGCAGTGAAATAGGACAGCGCACCCTTTTAGAGCAGTTCTTC. This chain joins TRBV2 and TRBJ2-1; possible D gene TRBD1, 6 bases. This CDR3 is built from 16 residues. Germline CDR1 SNHLY, CDR2 FYNNEI. V was clipped by 2 bases and J by 10 bases, with 21 bases between them.

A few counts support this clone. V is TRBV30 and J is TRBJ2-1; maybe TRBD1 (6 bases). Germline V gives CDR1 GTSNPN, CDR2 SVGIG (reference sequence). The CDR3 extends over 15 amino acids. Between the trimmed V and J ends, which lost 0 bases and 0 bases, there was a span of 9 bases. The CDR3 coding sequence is TGTGCCTGGAGTGTAGGGGGACCCTCCTACAATGAGCAGTTCTTC. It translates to CAWSVGGPSYNEQFF.

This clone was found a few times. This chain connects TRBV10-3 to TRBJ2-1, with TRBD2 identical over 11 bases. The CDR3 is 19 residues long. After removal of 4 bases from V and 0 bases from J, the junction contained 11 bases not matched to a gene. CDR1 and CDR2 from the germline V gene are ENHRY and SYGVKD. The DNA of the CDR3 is TGTGCCATCAGTGCTTCTGCTAGCGGGGGGCCTAGCTCCTACAATGAGCAGTTCTTC. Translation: CAISASASGGPSSYNEQFF.

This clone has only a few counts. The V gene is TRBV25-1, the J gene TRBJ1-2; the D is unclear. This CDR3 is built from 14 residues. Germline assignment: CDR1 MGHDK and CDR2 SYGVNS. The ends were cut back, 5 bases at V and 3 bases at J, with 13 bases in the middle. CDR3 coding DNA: TGTGCCAGCAGTTTACGTGAGTGGCACTATGGCTACACCTTC. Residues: CASSLREWHYGYTF.

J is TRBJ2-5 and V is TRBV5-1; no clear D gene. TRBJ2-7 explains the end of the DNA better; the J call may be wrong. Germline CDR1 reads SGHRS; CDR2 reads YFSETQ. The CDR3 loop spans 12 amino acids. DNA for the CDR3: TGCGCCAGCAGCTCCCCACCTGGCGAGCAGTACTTC. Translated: CASSSPPGEQYF.

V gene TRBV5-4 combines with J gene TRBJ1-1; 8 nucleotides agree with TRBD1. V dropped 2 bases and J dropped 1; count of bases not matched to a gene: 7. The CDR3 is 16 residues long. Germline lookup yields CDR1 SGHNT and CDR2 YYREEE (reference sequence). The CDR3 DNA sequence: TGTGCCAGCAGCTTTCCCTGGACAGGGAAGAACACTGAAGCTTTCTTT. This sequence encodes CASSFPWTGKNTEAFF.

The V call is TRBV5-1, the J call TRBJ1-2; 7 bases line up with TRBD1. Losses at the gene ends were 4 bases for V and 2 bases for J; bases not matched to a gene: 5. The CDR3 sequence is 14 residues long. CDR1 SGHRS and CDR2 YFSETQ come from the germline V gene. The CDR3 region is CASSGSTGNYGYTF. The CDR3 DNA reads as TGCGCCAGCAGCGGCTCGACAGGGAACTATGGCTACACCTTC.

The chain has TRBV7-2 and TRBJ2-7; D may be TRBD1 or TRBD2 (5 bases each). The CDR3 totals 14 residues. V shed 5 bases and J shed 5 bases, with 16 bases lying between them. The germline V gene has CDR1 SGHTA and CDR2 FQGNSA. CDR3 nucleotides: TGTGCCAGCAGCCGGCAGGGTGGACTCGACGAGCAGTACTTC. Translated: CASSRQGGLDEQYF. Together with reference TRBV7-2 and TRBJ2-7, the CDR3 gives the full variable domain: GAGVSQSPSNKVTEKGKDVELRCDPISGHTALYWYRQSLGQGLEFLIYFQGNSAPDKSGLPSDRFSAERTGGSVSTLTIQRTQQEDSAVYLCASSRQGGLDEQYFGPGTRLTVT.

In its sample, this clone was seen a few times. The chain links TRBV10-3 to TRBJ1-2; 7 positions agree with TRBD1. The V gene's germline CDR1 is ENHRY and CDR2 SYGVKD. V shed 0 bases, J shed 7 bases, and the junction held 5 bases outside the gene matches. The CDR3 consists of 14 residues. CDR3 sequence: CAISESTGPLGYTF. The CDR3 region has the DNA TGTGCCATCAGTGAGTCGACAGGGCCTCTTGGCTACACCTTC.

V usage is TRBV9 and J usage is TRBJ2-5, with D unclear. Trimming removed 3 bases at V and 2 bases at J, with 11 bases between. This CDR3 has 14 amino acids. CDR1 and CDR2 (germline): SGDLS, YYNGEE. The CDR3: CASSGLSSQETQYF. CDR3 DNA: TGTGCCAGCAGCGGACTTTCCAGTCAAGAGACCCAGTACTTC. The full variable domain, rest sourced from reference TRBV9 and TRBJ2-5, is DSGVTQTPKHLITATGQRVTLRCSPRSGDLSVYWYQQSLDQGLQFLIQYYNGEERAKGNILERFSAQQFPDLHSELNLSSLELGDSALYFCASSGLSSQETQYFGPGTRLLVL.

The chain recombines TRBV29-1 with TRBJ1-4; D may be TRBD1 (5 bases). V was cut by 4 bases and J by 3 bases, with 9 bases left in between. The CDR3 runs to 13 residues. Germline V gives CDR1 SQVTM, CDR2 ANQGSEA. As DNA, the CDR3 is TGCAGCGTTGGGGGGATAGCTAATGAAAAACTGTTTTTT. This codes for CSVGGIANEKLFF.

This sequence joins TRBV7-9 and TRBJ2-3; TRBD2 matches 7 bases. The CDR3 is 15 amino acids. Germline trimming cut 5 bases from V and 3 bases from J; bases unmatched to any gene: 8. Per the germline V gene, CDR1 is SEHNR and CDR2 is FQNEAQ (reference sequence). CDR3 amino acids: CASSPLAMGTDTQYF. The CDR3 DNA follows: TGTGCCAGCAGCCCACTAGCGATGGGGACAGATACGCAGTATTTT.

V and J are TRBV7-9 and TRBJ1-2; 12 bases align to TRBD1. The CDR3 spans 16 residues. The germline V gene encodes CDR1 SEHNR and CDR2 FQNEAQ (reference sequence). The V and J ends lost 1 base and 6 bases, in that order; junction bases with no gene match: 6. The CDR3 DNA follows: TGTGCCAGCAGCTTAGAGCCGGGACAGGGGGCTCATGGCTACACCTTC. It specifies CASSLEPGQGAHGYTF.

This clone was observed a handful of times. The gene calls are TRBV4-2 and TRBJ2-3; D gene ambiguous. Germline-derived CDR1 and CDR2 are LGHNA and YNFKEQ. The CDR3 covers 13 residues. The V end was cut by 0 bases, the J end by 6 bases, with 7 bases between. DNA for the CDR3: TGTGCCAGCAGCCAAGAGGACCGGGATACGCAGTATTTT. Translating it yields CASSQEDRDTQYF.